This section outlines one T cell receptor (beta chain) sequence together with its context. Its cognate antigen is unknown. This sample stems from a study of OX40 agonist ivuxolimab in advanced cancers. On the study more broadly: Ivuxolimab, an agonist antibody against OX40 (CD134), was given to patients.

Overall study findings and caveats: Low normalized T-cell clonal expansion was additionally recorded for some nonresponders. Antigen specificity of clonally expanded peripheral T cells was not established.

Using immunoSEQ multiplex PCR, the repertoire was profiled, and TCRdb retains in-frame clones only, with some absent. The sample includes more than 75,000 clones, around 80% seen only once; the top ten take 5.5% to 7%. CDR1 and CDR2 (germline): LNHDA, SQIVND (reference sequence). Unmatched junction bases numbered 20, after V lost 6 bases and J lost 4 bases. The CDR3 sequence is 18 residues long. This clonotype was sampled from an adult with an advanced solid tumor such as melanoma, head and neck, liver or kidney cancer. The V gene is TRBV19, the J gene TRBJ1-1; 7 bases align to TRBD1. Material: CD4+ or CD8+ T cells sorted from blood, obtained in a trial of the OX40 agonist ivuxolimab. The CDR3 region has the DNA TGTGCCAGTAGAAAGGAGGGAGGGGGCGCTGGGGGTAGCACTGAAGCTTTCTTT. This sequence encodes CASRKEGGGAGGSTEAFF.